Listed below are T cell receptor beta chains from one sample, sequenced in a study of blood T cell repertoires in COVID-19. TCRdb's copy holds only in-frame clones and misses some; the assay was immunoSEQ multiplex PCR. The table shows 200,000 to 250,000 clones, with approximately 87% occurring only once. The sample consisted of peripheral blood. These receptors all come from a man aged 55 to 70 with acute or convalescent COVID-19. CDR3s include the opening cysteine and the closing phenylalanine or tryptophan. A D gene is named only where the DNA matches it firmly. Only some rows state a clone size, as once, few, many or a class for expanded clones.

cdr3_aa: CASSPGTGSYEQYF
cdr3_nt: TGTGCCAGCAGCCCCGGGACAGGTTCTTACGAGCAGTACTTC
clone_size: -
j_call: TRBJ2-7
v_call: TRBV7-9
d_call: TRBD1

cdr3_aa: CASSQGSGNTIYF
cdr3_nt: TGTGCCAGCAGCCAGGGTTCTGGAAACACCATATATTTT
clone_size: once
j_call: TRBJ1-3
v_call: TRBV27
d_call: -

cdr3_aa: CASSPWGVREKLFF
cdr3_nt: TGTGCCAGCAGTCCCTGGGGGGTAAGGGAAAAACTGTTTTTT
clone_size: -
j_call: TRBJ1-4
v_call: TRBV27
d_call: -

cdr3_aa: CASSPRPLAGVGDEQFF
cdr3_nt: TGTGCCAGCAGTCCAAGACCCCTAGCGGGAGTTGGCGATGAGCAGTTCTTC
clone_size: -
j_call: TRBJ2-1
v_call: TRBV27
d_call: TRBD2

cdr3_aa: CSVAGQKFTDTQYF
cdr3_nt: TGCAGCGTTGCGGGACAGAAATTCACAGATACGCAGTATTTT
clone_size: few
j_call: TRBJ2-3
v_call: TRBV29-1
d_call: TRBD1

cdr3_aa: CASSYSMLGGVKAFF
cdr3_nt: TGTGCCAGCAGTTACTCGATGCTAGGGGGCGTGAAAGCTTTCTTT
clone_size: -
j_call: TRBJ1-1
v_call: TRBV6-5
d_call: TRBD1

cdr3_aa: CASSRLNPGLPSGANVLTF
cdr3_nt: TGTGCCAGCAGCCGCTTAAACCCGGGACTGCCCTCTGGGGCCAACGTCCTGACTTTC
clone_size: -
j_call: TRBJ2-6
v_call: TRBV14
d_call: -

cdr3_aa: CASSYLRSGKFNEQFF
cdr3_nt: TGTGCCAGCAGTTACCTTAGGAGCGGGAAGTTCAATGAGCAGTTCTTC
clone_size: -
j_call: TRBJ2-1
v_call: TRBV6-6
d_call: TRBD2

cdr3_aa: CASSIDLGDSWETQYF
cdr3_nt: TGTGCCAGTAGTATAGACCTAGGGGACTCCTGGGAGACCCAGTACTTC
clone_size: -
j_call: TRBJ2-5
v_call: TRBV19
d_call: -

cdr3_aa: CASSQDIGVDTQYF
cdr3_nt: TGCGCCAGCAGCCAGGACATAGGTGTAGATACGCAGTATTTT
clone_size: few
j_call: TRBJ2-3
v_call: TRBV5-1
d_call: -

cdr3_aa: CASSRADRVGQPQHF
cdr3_nt: TGTGCCAGTAGTAGGGCCGACAGGGTTGGGCAGCCCCAGCATTTT
clone_size: -
j_call: TRBJ1-5
v_call: TRBV19
d_call: TRBD1

cdr3_aa: CASSLSGGIGETQYF
cdr3_nt: TGTGCCAGCAGTTTATCAGGAGGGATAGGGGAGACCCAGTACTTC
clone_size: -
j_call: TRBJ2-5
v_call: TRBV28
d_call: -

cdr3_aa: CASSPTTGSSNQPQHF
cdr3_nt: TGTGCCAGCAGCCCAACGACAGGGTCTAGCAATCAGCCCCAGCATTTT
clone_size: -
j_call: TRBJ1-5
v_call: TRBV7-2
d_call: TRBD1

cdr3_aa: CASSLVRTPGGEQFF
cdr3_nt: TGTGCCAGCAGCTTAGTTCGGACCCCGGGGGGTGAGCAGTTCTTC
clone_size: -
j_call: TRBJ2-1
v_call: TRBV7-2
d_call: TRBD2

cdr3_aa: CASSPQSWGPETQYF
cdr3_nt: TGTGCCAGCAGTCCCCAATCCTGGGGGCCGGAGACCCAGTACTTC
clone_size: once
j_call: TRBJ2-5
v_call: TRBV28
d_call: -

cdr3_aa: CARSLAGITTSNYGYTF
cdr3_nt: TGTGCCAGAAGCTTGGCCGGGATAACCACGTCTAACTATGGCTACACCTTC
clone_size: -
j_call: TRBJ1-2
v_call: TRBV5-3
d_call: -

cdr3_aa: CASSQDGKRDGIQYF
cdr3_nt: TGCGCCAGCAGCCAAGATGGCAAGCGGGACGGCATTCAGTACTTC
clone_size: once
j_call: TRBJ2-4
v_call: TRBV4-3
d_call: TRBD2

cdr3_aa: CASSTRGQTEKLFF
cdr3_nt: TGTGCCAGCAGCACCAGGGGGCAGACTGAAAAACTGTTTTTT
clone_size: -
j_call: TRBJ1-4
v_call: TRBV9
d_call: TRBD1

cdr3_aa: CASRKAGLTYEQYF
cdr3_nt: TGTGCCAGCAGAAAGGCGGGGCTTACCTACGAGCAGTACTTC
clone_size: -
j_call: TRBJ2-7
v_call: TRBV11-2
d_call: -

cdr3_aa: CASSEGPSPLHF
cdr3_nt: TGTGCCAGCAGTGAAGGGCCTTCACCCCTCCACTTT
clone_size: -
j_call: TRBJ1-6
v_call: TRBV6-1
d_call: -